Listed here are 21 T cell receptor beta chains from one sample, sequenced in a study of CXCR3-negative and CXCR3-positive naive CD8 T cells. Whole-study findings and limits: In CXCR3-positive naive cells, the TRB CDR3s were more hydrophobic than in CXCR3-negative naive cells.

These receptors' antigens are unknown. TRB cDNA libraries were made by UMI-labeled 5' RACE. TCRdb re-called the 5' RACE reads; every CDR3 protein appears as one record, without DNA. This table holds nearly 90,000 distinct CDR3 sequences. The material sequenced was naive CXCR3+ CD8+ T cells from blood. The sample's subset: CD45RO-CCR7+CD27+CD95- naive CD8+ T cells expressing CXCR3 (TNR3+). These receptors were collected from a human donor in good health. Some clones in this sample may be carry-over from other donors' samples.

This rearrangement joins TRBV29-1 to TRBJ1-1; with no DNA, the TCRdb D assignment of TRBD1 cannot be verified. From germline, CDR1 is SQVTM and CDR2 ANQGSEA. This CDR3 comprises 11 residues. Here the CDR3 reads CSVGGGTEAFF.

The chain carries TRBV19 and TRBJ2-1; TCRdb indicates TRBD2, and absent DNA this call remains unverified. The CDR3 is 15 residues long. CDR1 and CDR2 (germline): LNHDA, SQIVND (reference sequence). CDR3 loop: CATTGTSGAYNEQFF.

The chain joins TRBV19 to TRBJ2-7; TCRdb names TRBD1, which stays unverified in the absence of DNA. The germline V gene encodes CDR1 LNHDA and CDR2 SQIVND (reference sequence). CDR3 length: 14 amino acids. CDR3 protein: CASSGTGDPYEQYF.

The chain is built from TRBV19 and TRBJ2-1. Germline values: CDR1 LNHDA, CDR2 SQIVND (reference sequence). This CDR3 contains 13 residues. The CDR3 sequence: CASSIQYHNEQFF.

The gene calls are TRBV6-2 or TRBV6-3 and TRBJ2-1; the TRBD1 assignment by TCRdb is unverifiable without DNA. This CDR3 contains 15 residues. Germline CDR1 is MNHEY and CDR2 is SVGEGT. The CDR3 sequence is CASSYDGGGGNEQFF.

V usage is TRBV5-1 and J usage is TRBJ2-7; TCRdb's assignment of TRBD2 cannot be checked, as there is no DNA. This CDR3 region has 17 residues. Germline V gene lookup returns CDR1 SGHRS and CDR2 YFSETQ. CDR3 sequence reads: CASSLGRGLAESYEQYF.

The chain combines TRBV28 with TRBJ2-7; TCRdb calls TRBD1, which cannot be checked without DNA. The V gene's germline CDR1 is MDHEN and CDR2 SYDVKM. The CDR3 covers 14 residues. This CDR3 reads CASLKGGSSYEQYF.

The V call is TRBV20-1, the J call TRBJ1-2; with no DNA, the TCRdb D assignment of TRBD1 cannot be verified. Germline V gene data show CDR1 as DFQATT and CDR2 as SNEGSKA (reference sequence). This CDR3 comprises 11 residues. CDR3 in amino acids: CSARPQGGYTF.

This sequence joins TRBV5-1 and TRBJ2-3; TCRdb lists TRBD1, though no DNA is available to test this call. The CDR3 consists of 16 residues. Germline V gives CDR1 SGHRS, CDR2 YFSETQ. The CDR3 loop is CASSLAAGEGADTQYF. The whole variable domain, remainder taken from reference TRBV5-1 and TRBJ2-3, is KAGVTQTPRYLIKTRGQQVTLSCSPISGHRSVSWYQQTPGQGLQFLFEYFSETQRNKGNFPGRFSGRQFSNSRSEMNVSTLELGDSALYLCASSLAAGEGADTQYFGPGTRLTVL.

V is TRBV21-1 and J is TRBJ2-1. TRBV21-1 is tagged as a pseudogene. The CDR3 is 20 amino acids. CDR3 residues: CASSNGVGQSFPRSYNEQFF.

The chain uses TRBV6-6 and TRBJ2-5; with no DNA, the TCRdb D assignment of TRBD1 cannot be verified. This CDR3 is built from 13 residues. CDR1 and CDR2 (germline): MNHNY, SVGAGI (reference sequence). CDR3 residues: CASGGTGFKTQYF.

The gene calls are TRBV14 and TRBJ2-4. Germline CDR1 and CDR2: SGHDN and FVKESK. The CDR3 sequence is 16 residues long. The CDR3 loop is CASSQSRSSAKNIQYF.

The chain combines TRBV6-2 or TRBV6-3 with TRBJ2-3; the D gene TCRdb calls, TRBD2, cannot be checked with no DNA. Germline CDR1 is MNHEY and CDR2 is SVGEGT. This CDR3 comprises 14 residues. CDR3 sequence: CASSYGGGSNTQYF.

The chain joins TRBV29-1 to TRBJ2-1; TCRdb outputs TRBD1, but without DNA this stays unchecked. CDR1 is SQVTM, CDR2 ANQGSEA, per germline. The CDR3 totals 14 residues. The CDR3 reads CSVAKVGQDNEQFF.

The gene calls are TRBV7-2 and TRBJ2-1; the TRBD1 assignment by TCRdb is unverifiable without DNA. This CDR3 region has 16 residues. CDR1 is SGHTA, CDR2 FQGNSA, per germline. CDR3 in amino acids: CASSLRRRTNNNEQFF.

V gene TRBV6-2 or TRBV6-3 combines with J gene TRBJ2-5; TCRdb returns TRBD1, unconfirmable since there is no DNA. The germline CDR1 and CDR2 sequences are MNHEY and SVGEGT. This CDR3 contains 17 residues. This chain's CDR3 is CASSYSPRQGRQETQYF.

The chain has TRBV3-1 and TRBJ2-1. CDR1 is LGHDT, CDR2 YNNKEL, per germline (reference sequence). The CDR3 consists of 13 residues. The CDR3 protein is CASSQAANNEQFF.

The chain recombines TRBV29-1 with TRBJ2-2; checking the TCRdb D call of TRBD1 is not possible without DNA. Germline V gives CDR1 SQVTM, CDR2 ANQGSEA. This CDR3 contains 14 residues. Here the CDR3 reads CSVEDPRAGGELFF.

This sequence joins TRBV12-3 or TRBV12-4 and TRBJ2-1; TCRdb gives TRBD1 as the D gene, but with no DNA this cannot be confirmed. The CDR3 loop spans 11 amino acids. CDR3 region: CASGPGTEQFF.

V is TRBV11-2 and J is TRBJ2-1; checking the TCRdb D call of TRBD1 is not possible without DNA. The CDR3 covers 15 residues. Germline V gene lookup returns CDR1 SGHAT and CDR2 FQNNGV. CDR3 protein: CASTGGGSSYNEQFF.

The chain combines TRBV19 with TRBJ1-1; TCRdb picks TRBD1, but there is no DNA to check that call. CDR1 is LNHDA and CDR2 is SQIVND in the germline V gene (reference sequence). The CDR3 is made up of 13 amino acids. The CDR3 region is CASLGQGNTEAFF.